This section outlines one T cell receptor (beta chain) sequence together with its context. The antigen remains unidentified. This entry is derived from a study of radiation and T cells in renal cell carcinoma. Turning to the study itself: Nephrectomy followed 15 Gy stereotactic body radiation by 4 weeks. Study results and caveats: Top tumor clonotypes rose in blood 2 weeks post-radiation, then contracted.

Profiling relied on immunoSEQ multiplex PCR, and the TCRdb table lists in-frame clones only, not all of them. In the table there are roughly 78,000 clones, about 80% of which are singletons. Trimming at V came to 4 bases and at J to 4 bases, leaving 6 bases not matched to a gene. The CDR3 sequence is 16 residues long. The germline V gene encodes CDR1 MGHDK and CDR2 SYGVNS. Documented time point: blood 2 weeks post-SBRT. Described treatment: 15 Gy SBRT to primary tumor, nephrectomy 4 weeks later. Serial blood draws occurred at baseline and 2 and 4 weeks post-SBRT. This renal cell carcinoma was of the clear cell type.

Here the sequenced sample was blood, taken from a patient whose treatment included radiotherapy and nephrectomy. The receptor's source is a man aged 55 to 70 with renal cell carcinoma. This rearrangement joins TRBV25-1 to TRBJ2-7, with 14 bases that match TRBD2. The CDR3, as DNA: TGTGCCAGCAGTGGGACTAGCGGGAGGCCCTGGTACGAGCAGTACTTC. It encodes CASSGTSGRPWYEQYF.